This is a list of T cell receptor beta chains from one sample in a study of control samples from healthy donors and cancer patients. Repertoires were generated with immunoSEQ multiplex PCR, while TCRdb's copy carries only in-frame clones and drops some. The sample yields 260,000 or so clones, roughly 87% seen once. The sequencing input was PBMCs. The receptors stem from a woman in her sixties or seventies with lung cancer. Each CDR3 is given with its conserved first and last residue. Fields, in order: D gene, clone size, V gene, J gene, CDR3 protein, CDR3 DNA. A D gene is named only where the DNA matches it firmly. A clone size is listed for some rows: how often the clone was seen (once, few, many), or a class if it is expanded.

>-|-|TRBV2|TRBJ2-7
CASSRDRSYEQYF
TGTGCCAGCAGCCGGGACCGATCCTACGAGCAGTACTTC
>-|-|TRBV5-6|TRBJ2-4
CASSPDTTRNAIQYF
TGTGCCAGCAGCCCAGACACCACCAGAAACGCCATTCAGTACTTC
>-|-|TRBV6-4|TRBJ1-2
CASKEVAESYGYTF
TGTGCCAGCAAGGAAGTGGCAGAGTCTTATGGCTACACCTTC
>-|-|TRBV25-1|TRBJ2-3
CASTQRETSTDTQYF
TGTGCCAGCACCCAGAGGGAAACTAGCACAGATACGCAGTATTTT
>-|-|TRBV18|TRBJ2-5
CASGPGATQYF
TGTGCCAGCGGCCCGGGAGCGACCCAGTACTTC
>-|-|TRBV27|TRBJ1-2
CASSLSSNYGYTF
TGTGCCAGCAGTTTATCGTCTAACTATGGCTACACCTTC
>-|once|TRBV10-3|TRBJ2-5
CAISEGGGAETQYF
TGTGCCATCAGTGAGGGTGGGGGCGCCGAGACCCAGTACTTC
>-|once|TRBV11-2|TRBJ2-7
CASSPAAFSYEQYF
TGTGCCAGCAGCCCGGCAGCTTTCTCCTACGAGCAGTACTTC
>-|-|TRBV2|TRBJ2-3
CATRQEGLRGTDTQYF
TGTGCCACCCGACAGGAGGGACTACGCGGCACAGATACGCAGTATTTT
>TRBD1|once|TRBV6-2/TRBV6-3|TRBJ1-2
CASSYPGTGGYGYTF
TGTGCCAGCAGTTACCCCGGGACAGGGGGATATGGCTACACCTTC
>-|once|TRBV13|TRBJ2-5
CASQGGGGPETQYF
TGTGCCAGTCAGGGCGGTGGGGGGCCAGAGACCCAGTACTTC
>-|-|TRBV5-8|TRBJ2-7
CASSLLYGGYEQYF
TGTGCCAGCAGCTTATTGTACGGCGGTTACGAGCAGTACTTC
>-|-|TRBV5-1|TRBJ1-1
CASSSDIFKEAFF
TGCGCCAGCAGCTCGGACATTTTTAAGGAAGCTTTCTTT
>-|-|TRBV2|TRBJ1-2
CASRVNPGPYGYTF
TGTGCCAGCAGGGTTAACCCGGGCCCATATGGCTACACCTTC
>-|-|TRBV6-1|TRBJ1-4
CASSEWTLATNEKLFF
TGTGCCAGCAGTGAATGGACTCTTGCAACTAATGAAAAACTGTTTTTT
>-|-|TRBV2|TRBJ1-4
CASSDRGEKLFF
TGTGCCAGCAGTGACAGGGGTGAAAAACTGTTTTTT
>-|-|TRBV24-1|TRBJ1-4
CATSDGAISTNEKLFF
TGTGCCACCAGTGATGGAGCTATTTCAACTAATGAAAAACTGTTTTTT
>TRBD1|-|TRBV6-5|TRBJ2-3
CASSYGDRDTDTQYF
TGTGCCAGCAGTTACGGGGACAGGGACACAGATACGCAGTATTTT
>TRBD1|-|TRBV5-5|TRBJ1-1
CASSGGQGGTEAFF
TGTGCCAGCAGCGGGGGACAGGGGGGGACTGAAGCTTTCTTT
>-|-|TRBV18|TRBJ1-5
CASSPSEGMASQHF
TGTGCCAGCTCCCCCTCTGAGGGAATGGCGTCCCAGCATTTT
>-|-|TRBV10-2|TRBJ1-3
CASSVIRGTGNTIYF
TGCGCCAGCAGTGTTATCCGGGGTACTGGAAACACCATATATTTT
>-|few|TRBV2|TRBJ1-4
CASSGRSPTATNEKLFF
TGTGCCAGCAGTGGGAGGAGCCCAACCGCAACTAATGAAAAACTGTTTTTT
>TRBD1|-|TRBV5-1|TRBJ1-2
CASSSTGNYGYTF
TGCGCCAGCAGCTCGACAGGGAACTATGGCTACACCTTC
>-|once|TRBV6-4|TRBJ1-2
CASSAGRSAGEYGYTF
TGTGCCAGCAGTGCCGGACGATCCGCAGGGGAGTATGGCTACACCTTC
>-|-|TRBV5-5|TRBJ2-1
CASSLAGDNEQFF
TGTGCCAGCAGCTTGGCAGGGGACAATGAGCAGTTCTTC
>-|-|TRBV11-3|TRBJ2-7
CASSLATGEEQYF
TGTGCCAGCAGCTTAGCAACAGGTGAAGAGCAGTACTTC
>TRBD2|once|TRBV10-3|TRBJ2-3
CAIATSGTTDTQYF
TGTGCCATCGCTACTAGCGGGACGACAGATACGCAGTATTTT
>-|-|TRBV3-1/TRBV3-2|TRBJ2-7
CASSQVIGGGRWF
TGTGCCAGCAGCCAAGTGATCGGGGGCGGCAGGTGGTTC